This T cell receptor beta chain was identified in a study of early stage breast cancer tumors. For the study at large: Most invasive tumors, about 70% of the 16, were ER+/PR+/HER2-. Each sample averaged approximately 9.7-fold read coverage. Invasive lobular carcinomas made up about 30% of the 12 ER+/PR+/HER2- tumors. General study points: Unsorted bulk genomic DNA sequencing lacked pairing and functional marker data.

Details on this clone: What it recognizes is unknown.

Some clones are missing from TCRdb's copy, which holds only in-frame ones; the method was immunoSEQ multiplex PCR. The table shows 25,000 to 30,000 clones, with 84% occurring only once. Source material: blood. The sequence was collected from a person aged 50-59 years with breast cancer.

For the CDR3, the DNA is TGTGCCAGCAGCCCTCGGGGGGAACACTATGGCTACACCTTC. It yields the protein CASSPRGEHYGYTF. The chain recombines TRBV7-9 with TRBJ1-2; tentative D call: TRBD1 (5 bases). Per germline, CDR1 SEHNR and CDR2 FQNEAQ (reference sequence). CDR3 length equals 14 residues. Trimming left V 5 bases short and J 3 bases short, with 13 bases between.